Listed below are T cell receptor beta chains from one sample, sequenced in a study of blood T cell repertoires in COVID-19. Here immunoSEQ multiplex PCR was the method, and the copy in TCRdb shows in-frame clones only, minus some. The repertoire consists of 490,000 or so clones, with approximately 90% occurring once and the leading ten covering 8% to 9.5%. The sequenced sample was PBMCs or T cells enriched from blood (not recorded which). The source is a woman aged 55 to 70 who had recovered from COVID-19. Each CDR3 is given with its conserved first and last residue. Each record gives: V gene, D gene, CDR3 length, J gene, CDR3 protein, CDR3 DNA. The D gene is left open where the match is weak.

TRBV27	TRBD1	18	TRBJ1-4	CASSLRRTGFGGNEKLFF	TGTGCCAGCAGTTTAAGGCGGACAGGGTTTGGGGGTAATGAAAAACTGTTTTTT
TRBV30	TRBD1	12	TRBJ1-2	CAWSFQGDGYTF	TGTGCCTGGAGTTTTCAGGGGGATGGCTACACCTTC
TRBV6-5	-	15	TRBJ2-6	CASRTVYSGANVLTF	TGTGCCAGCAGGACAGTTTACTCTGGGGCCAACGTCCTGACTTTC
TRBV3-1/TRBV3-2	-	14	TRBJ2-3	CASSQDAGLDTQYF	TGTGCCAGCAGCCAAGACGCGGGGCTGGATACGCAGTATTTT
TRBV27	-	17	TRBJ2-1	CASSARLSLRSYNEQFF	TGTGCCAGCAGTGCGCGACTATCCCTCCGCTCCTACAATGAGCAGTTCTTC
TRBV25-1	-	13	TRBJ1-1	CASSEKGWTEAFF	TGTGCCAGCAGTGAGAAGGGGTGGACTGAAGCTTTCTTT
TRBV10-3	-	14	TRBJ2-2	CAIRGGTNTGELFF	TGTGCCATCAGAGGCGGGACGAACACCGGGGAGCTGTTTTTT
TRBV2	-	16	TRBJ2-2	CASSELGLANTGELFF	TGTGCCAGCAGTGAACTGGGACTGGCGAACACCGGGGAGCTGTTTTTT
TRBV5-1	TRBD1	13	TRBJ1-2	CASSQGQKDGYTF	TGCGCCAGCAGCCAGGGACAGAAAGACGGCTACACCTTC
TRBV2	TRBD1	16	TRBJ1-5	CASSSSGTGSHQPQHF	TGTGCCAGCAGTTCCTCCGGGACAGGGTCTCATCAGCCCCAGCATTTT
TRBV19	TRBD1	14	TRBJ1-2	CASLPGQGTYGYTF	TGTGCCAGCTTGCCGGGACAGGGAACCTATGGCTACACCTTC
TRBV30	TRBD1	12	TRBJ1-1	CAWSPGQGEAFF	TGTGCCTGGAGCCCCGGACAGGGAGAAGCTTTCTTT
TRBV29-1	TRBD1	14	TRBJ2-3	CSASQGAVTNTQYF	TGCAGCGCATCACAGGGGGCTGTCACAAATACGCAGTATTTT
TRBV4-1	-	15	TRBJ2-7	CASSQESGRDYEQYF	TGCGCCAGCAGCCAAGAATCAGGTCGAGACTACGAGCAGTACTTC
TRBV6-5	-	11	TRBJ1-1	CASTRGIEAFF	TGTGCCAGCACCCGGGGGATTGAAGCTTTCTTT
TRBV2	-	16	TRBJ2-2	CASSEIAPANTGELFF	TGTGCCAGCAGTGAAATAGCACCTGCGAACACCGGGGAGCTGTTTTTT
TRBV5-4	TRBD1	14	TRBJ1-1	CASSRQGPNTEAFF	TGTGCCAGCAGTAGACAGGGTCCGAACACTGAAGCTTTCTTT
TRBV6-1	-	16	TRBJ2-7	CASSEAGRGSSYEQYF	TGTGCCAGCAGTGAAGCAGGACGGGGTAGCTCCTACGAGCAGTACTTC
TRBV27	-	14	TRBJ1-6	CASSLQGLNSPLHF	TGTGCCAGCAGTTTACAGGGGCTTAATTCACCCCTCCACTTT
TRBV24-1	-	14	TRBJ2-1	CATSDFEGEGEQFF	TGTGCCACCAGTGATTTCGAGGGGGAGGGTGAGCAGTTCTTC
TRBV2	-	13	TRBJ2-1	CASSGDRIHEQFF	TGTGCCAGCAGTGGAGACAGGATCCATGAGCAGTTCTTC